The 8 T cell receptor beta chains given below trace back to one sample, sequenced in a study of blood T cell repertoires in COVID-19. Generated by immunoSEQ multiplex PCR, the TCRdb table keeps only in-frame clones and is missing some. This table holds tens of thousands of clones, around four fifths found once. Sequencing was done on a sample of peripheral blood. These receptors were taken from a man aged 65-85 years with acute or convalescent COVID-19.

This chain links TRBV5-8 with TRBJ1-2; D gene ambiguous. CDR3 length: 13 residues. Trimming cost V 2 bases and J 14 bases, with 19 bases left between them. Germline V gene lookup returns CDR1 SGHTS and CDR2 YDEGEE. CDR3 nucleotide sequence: TGTGCCAGCAGCTTTGAGGGAGTCCGGGGAGGTACCTTC. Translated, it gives CASSFEGVRGGTF.

The CDR3 DNA reads as TGTGCCAGCAGCGTCACGGGGGACACCGGGGAGCTGTTTTTT. It codes for CASSVTGDTGELFF. This chain uses TRBV7-2 with TRBJ2-2; possible D gene TRBD2, 6 bases. CDR3 size: 14 residues. V was clipped by 5 bases and J by 3 bases, with 10 bases between them. Germline V gene lookup returns CDR1 SGHTA and CDR2 FQGNSA.

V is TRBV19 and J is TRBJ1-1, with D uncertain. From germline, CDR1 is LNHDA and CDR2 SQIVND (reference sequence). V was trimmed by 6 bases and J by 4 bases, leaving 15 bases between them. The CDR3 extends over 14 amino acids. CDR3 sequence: CASSPILVGTEAFF. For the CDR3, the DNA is TGTGCCAGTAGCCCGATACTGGTTGGCACTGAAGCTTTCTTT. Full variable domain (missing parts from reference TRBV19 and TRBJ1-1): DGGITQSPKYLFRKEGQNVTLSCEQNLNHDAMYWYRQDPGQGLRLIYYSQIVNDFQKGDIAEGYSVSREKKESFPLTVTSAQKNPTAFYLCASSPILVGTEAFFGQGTRLTVV.

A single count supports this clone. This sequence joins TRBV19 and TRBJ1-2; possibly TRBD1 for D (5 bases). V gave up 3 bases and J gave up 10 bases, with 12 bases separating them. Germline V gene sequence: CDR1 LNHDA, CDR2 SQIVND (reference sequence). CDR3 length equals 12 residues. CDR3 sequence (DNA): TGTGCCAGTAGTATCGGACAAACAGTCTACACCTTC. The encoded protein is CASSIGQTVYTF.

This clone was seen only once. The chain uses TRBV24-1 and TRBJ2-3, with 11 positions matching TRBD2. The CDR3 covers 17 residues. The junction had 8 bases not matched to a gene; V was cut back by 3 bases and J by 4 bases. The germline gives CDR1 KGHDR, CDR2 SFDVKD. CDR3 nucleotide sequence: TGTGCCACCAGTGATCCTGTAGCGGGGGGGCCGGCAGATACGCAGTATTTT. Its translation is CATSDPVAGGPADTQYF.

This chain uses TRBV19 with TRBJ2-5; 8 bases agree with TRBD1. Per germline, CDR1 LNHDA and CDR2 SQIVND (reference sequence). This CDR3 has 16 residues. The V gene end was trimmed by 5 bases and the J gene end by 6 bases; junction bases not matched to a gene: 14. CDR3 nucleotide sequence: TGTGCCAGTAGTGCCCATCAGGGGGCGGACGAAAAGACCCAGTACTTC. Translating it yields CASSAHQGADEKTQYF.

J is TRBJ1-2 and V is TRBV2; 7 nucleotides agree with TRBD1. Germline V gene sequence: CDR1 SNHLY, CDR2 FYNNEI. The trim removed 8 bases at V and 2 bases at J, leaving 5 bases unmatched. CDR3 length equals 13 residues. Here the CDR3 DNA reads TGTGCCAGCGGGGGCAGGGGGAACTATGGCTACACCTTC. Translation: CASGGRGNYGYTF.

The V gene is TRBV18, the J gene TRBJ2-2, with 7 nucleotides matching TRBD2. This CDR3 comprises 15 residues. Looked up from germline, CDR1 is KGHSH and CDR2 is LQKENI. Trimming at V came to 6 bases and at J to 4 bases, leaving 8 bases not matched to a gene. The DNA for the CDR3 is TGTGCCAGCTCGGGGTCAGCGGGAATCACCGGGGAGCTGTTTTTT. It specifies CASSGSAGITGELFF.